The 11 T cell receptor beta chains listed next were all sequenced from one sample in a study of shared clonotypes between healthy human individuals. Generated by immunoSEQ multiplex PCR, the TCRdb table keeps only in-frame clones and is missing some. The table lists around 2.1 million clones, approximately 96% of them singletons, with around 0.13% in the top ten. Sequenced sample: naive CD4+ T cells sorted from blood. The subset was: CD45RA+ positively selected. These receptors all stem from a man in his late teens or twenties in good health.

This clone has a single count. The gene calls are TRBV29-1 and TRBJ2-3, with 12 bases lining up with TRBD1. This CDR3 region has 14 residues. The trim removed 4 bases at V and 6 bases at J, leaving 5 bases unmatched. Germline V gene data show CDR1 as SQVTM and CDR2 as ANQGSEA. For the CDR3, the DNA is TGCAGCGTTGGTGGGACAGGGGGCGGTGATACGCAGTATTTT. This encodes CSVGGTGGGDTQYF.

V is TRBV9 and J is TRBJ2-5; D perhaps matches TRBD1 (7 bases). Between the trimmed V and J ends, which lost 3 bases and 2 bases, there was a span of 20 bases. The CDR3 contains 17 residues. Germline CDR1 SGDLS, CDR2 YYNGEE. In nucleotides, the CDR3 is TGTGCCAGCAGCGGAACCCAGGGGGGACTGATACAAGAGACCCAGTACTTC. Translated, it gives CASSGTQGGLIQETQYF.

In its sample, this clone was seen once. This rearrangement joins TRBV2 to TRBJ1-1; D unclear. This CDR3 region has 15 residues. CDR1 is SNHLY, CDR2 FYNNEI, per germline. Trimming pared 4 bases from V and 6 bases from J, leaving 18 bases between. Here the CDR3 reads CASSAGFTPWAEAFF. The CDR3 region has the DNA TGTGCCAGCAGTGCGGGCTTCACCCCCTGGGCTGAAGCTTTCTTT.

The rearrangement uses TRBV27 and TRBJ2-7; 7 bases are shared with TRBD1. The CDR3 covers 14 residues. Germline V CDR1 and CDR2: MNHEY, SMNVEV (reference sequence). The trim removed 3 bases at V and 6 bases at J, leaving 8 bases unmatched. CDR3 region: CASSLGRGKGEQYF. The CDR3 coding sequence is TGTGCCAGCAGTTTGGGCAGGGGGAAGGGCGAGCAGTACTTC.

Turning to this clone: In the same sample, other DNA sequences code for this CDR3. The chain couples TRBV18 to TRBJ2-7, with D possibly being TRBD1 (5 bases). From germline, CDR1 is KGHSH and CDR2 LQKENI. With 0 bases removed from V and 1 base from J, the gap between germline ends came to 7 bases. The CDR3 runs 14 residues. Here the CDR3 DNA reads TGTGCCAGCTCACCACCGCAGGGATCCTACGAGCAGTACTTC. Amino acid sequence: CASSPPQGSYEQYF.

The chain carries TRBV30 and TRBJ1-5; no definite D call. The germline V gene encodes CDR1 GTSNPN and CDR2 SVGIG (reference sequence). Trimming removed 3 bases at V and 4 bases at J, with 10 bases between. This CDR3 comprises 13 residues. CDR3 DNA: TGTGCCTGGAGGGAGGGTAAGAATCAGCCCCAGCATTTT. Protein: CAWREGKNQPQHF.

CDR3 region: CASSFTGTGSYGYTF. In nucleotides, the CDR3 is TGTGCCAGCAGTTTTACCGGGACAGGATCCTATGGCTACACCTTC. The V gene is TRBV27, the J gene TRBJ1-2; 8 nucleotides align to TRBD1. Germline V gene lookup returns CDR1 MNHEY and CDR2 SMNVEV (reference sequence). The CDR3 totals 15 residues. The V and J ends lost 3 bases and 4 bases, in that order; junction bases with no gene match: 7.

This sequence joins TRBV5-4 and TRBJ2-3, with 8 bases matching TRBD2. CDR1 is SGHNT and CDR2 is YYREEE in the germline V gene (reference sequence). The CDR3 is 15 residues long. The ends lost 0 bases at V and 7 bases at J; junction bases unmatched: 7. The CDR3 here is CASSLAGTSKHTQYF. The CDR3 DNA reads as TGTGCCAGCAGCTTGGCCGGGACTAGTAAGCATACGCAGTATTTT.

The rearrangement links TRBV2 to TRBJ2-7; D gene ambiguous. V was pared by 4 bases and J by 3 bases, with 13 bases between. Germline values: CDR1 SNHLY, CDR2 FYNNEI. The length of the CDR3 is 14 residues. CDR3 sequence: CASSGHLGRYEQYF. DNA for the CDR3: TGTGCCAGCAGTGGCCACCTCGGACGCTACGAGCAGTACTTC.

The V and J genes are TRBV7-9 and TRBJ2-3; D gene uncertain. The CDR3 is 13 amino acids. With 5 bases removed from V and 11 bases from J, the gap between germline ends came to 17 bases. Germline CDR1 is SEHNR and CDR2 is FQNEAQ (reference sequence). The CDR3 loop is CASSLSTVPVQYF. In nucleotides, the CDR3 is TGTGCCAGCAGCCTCTCGACTGTTCCGGTGCAGTATTTT.

This clone has just one count. CDR3 bases: TGCGCCAGCAGCCAGGATACCGGAGTCGGACTAGCGGGGGCTTCCTACGAGCAGTACTTC. Its translation is CASSQDTGVGLAGASYEQYF. V is TRBV4-3 and J is TRBJ2-7; 13 nucleotides agree with TRBD2. J lost 1 base, V lost 3 bases, and 15 bases had no gene match. CDR1 LGHNA and CDR2 YSLEER come from the germline V gene. The CDR3 loop spans 20 amino acids.